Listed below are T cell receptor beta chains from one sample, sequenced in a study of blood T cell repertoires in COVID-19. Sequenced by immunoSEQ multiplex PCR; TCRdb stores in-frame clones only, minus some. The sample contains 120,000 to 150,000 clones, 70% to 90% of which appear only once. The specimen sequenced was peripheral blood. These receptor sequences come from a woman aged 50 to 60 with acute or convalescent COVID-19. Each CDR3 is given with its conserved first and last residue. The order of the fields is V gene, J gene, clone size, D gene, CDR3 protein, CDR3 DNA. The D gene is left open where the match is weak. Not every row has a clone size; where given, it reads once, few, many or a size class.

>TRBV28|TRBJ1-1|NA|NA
CASSSPSTANEAFF
TGTGCCAGCAGTTCACCCTCGACAGCTAATGAAGCTTTCTTT
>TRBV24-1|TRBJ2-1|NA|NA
CATSDVWGSYNEQFF
TGTGCCACCAGTGATGTTTGGGGCAGTTACAATGAGCAGTTCTTC
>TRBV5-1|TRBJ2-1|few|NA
CASSWQGIRDEQFF
TGCGCCAGCAGCTGGCAGGGGATCCGCGATGAGCAGTTCTTC
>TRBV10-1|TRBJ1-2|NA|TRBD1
CASSRDRVYYGYTF
TGCGCCAGCAGCCGGGACAGGGTCTACTATGGCTACACCTTC
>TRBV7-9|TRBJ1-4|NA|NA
CASATATNEKLFF
TGTGCCAGCGCGACAGCAACTAATGAAAAACTGTTTTTT
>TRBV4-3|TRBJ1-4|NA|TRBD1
CASSQFSGQGGEKLFF
TGCGCCAGCAGCCAGTTCTCGGGACAGGGGGGAGAAAAACTGTTTTTT
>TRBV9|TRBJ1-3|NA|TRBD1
CASSVNPTGGGNTIYF
TGTGCCAGCAGCGTAAATCCCACAGGGGGAGGGAACACCATATATTTT
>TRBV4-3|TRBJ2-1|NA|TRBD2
CASSSGTTNEQFF
TGCGCCAGCAGCTCCGGGACTACCAATGAGCAGTTCTTC
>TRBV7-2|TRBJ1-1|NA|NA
CASSLVWGWNTEAFF
TGTGCCAGCAGCTTAGTGTGGGGCTGGAACACTGAAGCTTTCTTT
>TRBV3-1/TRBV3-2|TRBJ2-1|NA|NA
CASINTGTPNEQFF
TGTGCCAGCATCAATACCGGGACTCCCAATGAGCAGTTCTTC
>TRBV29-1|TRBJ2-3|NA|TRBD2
CSVDGTSPPVDTQYF
TGCAGCGTTGACGGGACTAGCCCACCAGTGGATACGCAGTATTTT
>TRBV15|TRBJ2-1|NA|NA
CATSSASNNEQFF
TGTGCCACCAGCTCGGCTAGCAACAATGAGCAGTTCTTC
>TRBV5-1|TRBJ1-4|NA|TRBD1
CASSSTTTGGNEKLFF
TGCGCCAGCAGCTCGACAACGACAGGGGGTAATGAAAAACTGTTTTTT
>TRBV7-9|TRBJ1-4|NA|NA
CASSLGSNEKLFF
TGTGCCAGCAGCTTGGGCAGTAATGAAAAACTGTTTTTT
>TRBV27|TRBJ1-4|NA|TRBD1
CASSSQQGAKVFF
TGTGCCAGCAGTTCGCAACAGGGGGCTAAGGTGTTTTTT
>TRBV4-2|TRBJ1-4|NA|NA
CASSQGSGRGTNEKLFF
TGTGCCAGCAGCCAAGGTTCAGGGAGGGGAACTAATGAAAAACTGTTTTTT
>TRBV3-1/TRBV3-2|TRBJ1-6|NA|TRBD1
CASSRDRGRGSPLHF
TGTGCCAGCAGCCGCGACAGGGGGCGAGGGTCACCCCTCCACTTT
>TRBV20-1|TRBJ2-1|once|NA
CSASPLAGVTDEQFF
TGCAGTGCTAGTCCCCTGGCAGGGGTTACGGATGAGCAGTTCTTC
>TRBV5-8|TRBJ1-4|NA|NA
CASSLGGWQNEKLFF
TGTGCCAGCAGCTTGGGAGGCTGGCAAAATGAAAAACTGTTTTTT
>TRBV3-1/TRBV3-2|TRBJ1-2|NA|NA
CASSQVTYGYTF
TGTGCCAGCAGCCAAGTTACTTATGGCTACACCTTC
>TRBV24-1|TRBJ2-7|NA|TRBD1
CATSDPGQGAYEQYF
TGTGCCACCAGTGACCCGGGACAGGGGGCCTACGAGCAGTACTTC
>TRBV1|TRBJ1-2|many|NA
CTSSQARTGTGGYTF
TGCACCAGCAGCCAGGCTAGAACCGGGACAGGAGGCTACACCTTC
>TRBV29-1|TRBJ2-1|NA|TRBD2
CSVGGGAGNEQFF
TGCAGCGTCGGCGGGGGGGCAGGAAATGAGCAGTTCTTC
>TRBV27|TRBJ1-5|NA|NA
CASSLSFKTVRSGNQPQHF
TGTGCCAGCAGTTTATCGTTTAAGACTGTTCGTTCCGGCAATCAGCCCCAGCATTTT
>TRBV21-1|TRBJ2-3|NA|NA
CASSKDTSGGTSTDTQYF
TGTGCCAGCAGCAAAGACACTAGCGGGGGAACTAGCACAGATACGCAGTATTTT
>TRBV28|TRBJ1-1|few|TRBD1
CASSPGTAEAFF
TGTGCCAGCAGTCCTGGGACAGCTGAAGCTTTCTTT
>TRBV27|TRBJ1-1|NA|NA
CASSSIDSFATEAFF
TGTGCCAGCAGTTCCATCGACTCGTTCGCCACTGAAGCTTTCTTT
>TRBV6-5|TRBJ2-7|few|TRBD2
CASSYVGGEQYF
TGTGCCAGCAGTTACGTCGGGGGGGAGCAGTACTTC
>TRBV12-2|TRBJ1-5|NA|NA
CASRRKGGTISNQPQHF
TGTGCAAGTCGCCGTAAGGGGGGGACTATTAGCAATCAGCCCCAGCATTTT
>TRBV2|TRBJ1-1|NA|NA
CASTGQLDTEAFF
TGTGCCAGCACTGGACAGCTCGACACTGAAGCTTTCTTT
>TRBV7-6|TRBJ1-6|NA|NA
CASSLNTGSLNSPLHF
TGTGCCAGCAGCTTAAATACCGGGTCCTTAAATTCACCCCTCCACTTT
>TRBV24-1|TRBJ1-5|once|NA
CATSSRSTVVFVLNQPQHF
TGTGCCACCAGTTCCCGGTCGACAGTCGTCTTTGTACTGAATCAGCCCCAGCATTTT
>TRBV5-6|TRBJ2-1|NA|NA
CASSLGGYAKGFF
TGTGCCAGCAGCTTGGGGGGCTACGCCAAGGGGTTCTTC
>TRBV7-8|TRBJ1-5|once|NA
CASSPSRRLNRENSNQPQHF
TGTGCCAGCAGCCCTTCCCGGCGTTTAAACAGGGAAAATAGCAATCAGCCCCAGCATTTT
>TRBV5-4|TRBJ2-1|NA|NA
CASSFPSGSSYNEQFF
TGTGCCAGCAGCTTTCCATCAGGTAGCTCCTACAATGAGCAGTTCTTC
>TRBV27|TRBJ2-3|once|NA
CASSLSSGNTQYF
TGTGCCAGCAGTTTATCTTCAGGGAATACGCAGTATTTT
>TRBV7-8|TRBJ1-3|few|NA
CASSASSSGNTIYF
TGTGCCAGCAGTGCCTCGAGCTCTGGAAACACCATATATTTT
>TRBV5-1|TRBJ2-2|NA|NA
CASSLALVGRVNTGELFF
TGCGCCAGCAGCTTGGCCCTTGTCGGCAGGGTCAACACCGGGGAGCTGTTTTTT
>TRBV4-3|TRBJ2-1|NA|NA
CASSRGEYNEQFF
TGCGCCAGCAGCCGGGGGGAGTACAATGAGCAGTTCTTC
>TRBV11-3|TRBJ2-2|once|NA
CASSFSGQGNAGELFF
TGTGCCAGCAGCTTCTCTGGGCAGGGAAACGCCGGGGAGCTGTTTTTT
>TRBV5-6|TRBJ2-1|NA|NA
CASSAGTGGGYNEQFF
TGTGCCAGCAGCGCCGGTACGGGGGGCGGGTACAATGAGCAGTTCTTC
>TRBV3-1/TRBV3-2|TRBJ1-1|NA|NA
CASSQNRGTEAFF
TGTGCCAGCAGCCAAAATCGCGGCACTGAAGCTTTCTTT
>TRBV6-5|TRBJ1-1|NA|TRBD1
CASVRDSHTEAFF
TGTGCCAGCGTCCGGGACAGCCACACTGAAGCTTTCTTT
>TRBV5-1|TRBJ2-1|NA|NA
CASSLDAGTNDQFF
TGCGCCAGCAGCTTGGATGCGGGTACCAATGATCAGTTCTTC
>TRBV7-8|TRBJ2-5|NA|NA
CASSFRQGLETQYF
TGTGCCAGCAGCTTTCGCCAGGGATTAGAGACCCAGTACTTC
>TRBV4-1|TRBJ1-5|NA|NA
CASSQDGAQPQHF
TGCGCCAGCAGCCAAGATGGAGCTCAGCCCCAGCATTTT
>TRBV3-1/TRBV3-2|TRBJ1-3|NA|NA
CASSQNREGNTIYF
TGTGCCAGCAGCCAAAACAGGGAAGGAAACACCATATATTTT
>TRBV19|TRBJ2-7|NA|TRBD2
CASSVSGGLSYEQYF
TGTGCCAGTAGTGTCAGCGGGGGGCTCTCCTACGAGCAGTACTTC